One sample yielded the 4 T cell receptor beta chains listed below, sequenced in a study of regulatory T cells in long-lasting Graves disease. Sequencing libraries for TCR beta were prepared with iRepertoire HTBI primers and Arm-PCR of CDR3 regions. TCRdb used MiXCR to reprocess the multiplex PCR reads, holding one entry per CDR3 protein. Among 200,000 to 250,000 distinct CDR3 sequences listed, roughly 21% were seen once. This sample's time point: newly diagnosed GD, antithyroid drugs for less than 3 months. The authors made the TCR library using RNA they extracted from PBMCs. This sample comprised peripheral blood mononuclear cells (PBMCs), obtained at new diagnosis, from a patient treated with antithyroid drugs. The source is a female donor with Graves disease.

This clonotype was counted a few times. The chain couples TRBV10-1 to TRBJ2-3; D possibly corresponds to TRBD1 (6 bases). The CDR3 has 15 residues. The V end was cut by 4 bases, the J end by 5 bases, with 16 bases between. Germline CDR1 and CDR2: WNHNN and SYGVQD (reference sequence). The CDR3 coding sequence is TGCGCCAGCAGTGTTGGGGGCCTAGGCGGAGATACGCAGTATTTT. This codes for CASSVGGLGGDTQYF.

In this sample, this clonotype turned up many times. Its ends do not fully match the called genes, so a read error is possible. V is TRBV7-2 and J is TRBJ2-5; D not resolved. Germline lookup yields CDR1 SGHTA and CDR2 FQGNSA. This CDR3 spans 15 amino acids. The CDR3 DNA is TGTGCCAACAGCTTAGTGGTTGACCCACAAGAGACCCAGTACTTC. Translation: CANSLVVDPQETQYF. The full variable domain, in which reference TRBV7-2 and TRBJ2-5 provide the parts outside the CDR3, is GAGVSQSPSNKVTEKGKDVELRCDPISGHTALYWYRQSLGQGLEFLIYFQGNSAPDKSGLPSDRFSAERTGGSVSTLTIQRTQQEDSAVYLCANSLVVDPQETQYFGPGTRLLVL.

J is TRBJ1-4 and V is TRBV12-3 or TRBV12-4; 9 bases map to TRBD1. V was clipped by 7 bases and J by 4 bases; unmatched bases: 7. The CDR3 has 15 amino acids. CDR3 DNA: TGTGCCAGCATTCTAGGACAGGGGCGTAATGAAAAACTGTTTTTT. This sequence encodes CASILGQGRNEKLFF.

This clonotype was recorded a few times. The rearrangement joins TRBV7-2 to TRBJ1-5, with D unclear. CDR1 and CDR2 (germline): SGHTA, FQGNSA. V lost 7 bases and J 0 bases, leaving 13 bases between the germline ends. This CDR3 spans 15 amino acids. The CDR3 region is CASTARSNSNQPQHF. DNA of the CDR3: TGTGCCAGCACCGCGAGGAGTAATAGCAATCAGCCCCAGCATTTT.